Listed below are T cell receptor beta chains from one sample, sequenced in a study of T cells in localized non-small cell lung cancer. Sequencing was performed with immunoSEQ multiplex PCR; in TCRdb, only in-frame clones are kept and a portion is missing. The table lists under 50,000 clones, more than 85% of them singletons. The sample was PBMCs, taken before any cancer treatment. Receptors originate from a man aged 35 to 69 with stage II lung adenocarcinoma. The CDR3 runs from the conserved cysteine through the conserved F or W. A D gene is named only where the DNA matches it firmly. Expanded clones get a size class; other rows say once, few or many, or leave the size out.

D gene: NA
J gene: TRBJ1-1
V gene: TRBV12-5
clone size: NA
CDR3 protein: CASGLEWGEAFF
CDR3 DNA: TGTGCTAGTGGTTTGGAATGGGGAGAAGCTTTCTTT

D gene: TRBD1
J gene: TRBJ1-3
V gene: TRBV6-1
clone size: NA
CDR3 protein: CASSERQGRVSGNTIYF
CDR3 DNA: TGTGCCAGCAGTGAACGACAGGGGCGGGTGTCTGGAAACACCATATATTTT

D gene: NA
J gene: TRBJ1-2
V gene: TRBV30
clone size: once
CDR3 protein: CAWSVRASESGYTF
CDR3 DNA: TGTGCCTGGAGTGTACGTGCCAGCGAGAGTGGCTACACCTTC

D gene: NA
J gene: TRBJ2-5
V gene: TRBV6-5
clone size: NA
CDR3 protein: CASSRPGETQYF
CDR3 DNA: TGTGCCAGCAGCAGACCAGGAGAGACCCAGTACTTC

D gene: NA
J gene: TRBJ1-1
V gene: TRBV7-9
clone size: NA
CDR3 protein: CASSLTTGPLAEAFF
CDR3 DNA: TGTGCCAGCAGCCTAACGACAGGCCCACTCGCTGAAGCTTTCTTT

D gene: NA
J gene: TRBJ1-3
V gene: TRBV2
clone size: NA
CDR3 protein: CASLPQRDSGNTIYF
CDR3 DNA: TGTGCCAGCCTACCTCAGCGGGACTCTGGAAACACCATATATTTT

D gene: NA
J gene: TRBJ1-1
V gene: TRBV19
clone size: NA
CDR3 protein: CASSIVQRSAEAFF
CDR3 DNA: TGTGCCAGTAGTATAGTTCAACGGAGCGCTGAAGCTTTCTTT

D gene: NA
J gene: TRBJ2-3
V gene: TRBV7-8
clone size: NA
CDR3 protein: CASSLGSGTQYF
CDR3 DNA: TGTGCCAGCAGCTTAGGATCTGGTACGCAGTATTTT

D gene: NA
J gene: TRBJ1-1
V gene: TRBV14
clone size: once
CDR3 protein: CASSQLDSGMNTEAFF
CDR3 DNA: TGTGCCAGCAGCCAGCTGGACAGCGGCATGAACACTGAAGCTTTCTTT

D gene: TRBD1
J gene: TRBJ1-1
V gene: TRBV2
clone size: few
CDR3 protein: CASSEYRGHTEAFF
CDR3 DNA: TGTGCCAGCAGTGAGTACAGGGGGCACACTGAAGCTTTCTTT

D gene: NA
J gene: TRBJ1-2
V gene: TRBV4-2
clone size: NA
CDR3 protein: CASSWGRHYGYTF
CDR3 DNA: TGTGCCAGCAGCTGGGGACGGCACTATGGCTACACCTTC

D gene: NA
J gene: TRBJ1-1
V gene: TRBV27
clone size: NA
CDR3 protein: CASSLWADMNTEAFF
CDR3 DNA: TGTGCCAGCAGTTTATGGGCGGACATGAACACTGAAGCTTTCTTT

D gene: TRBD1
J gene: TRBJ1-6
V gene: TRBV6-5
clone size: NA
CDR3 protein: CASSLGQHNSPLHF
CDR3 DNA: TGTGCCAGCAGTTTGGGACAGCATAATTCACCCCTCCACTTT

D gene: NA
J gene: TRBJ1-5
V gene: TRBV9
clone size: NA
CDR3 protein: CASSTNDGEQPQHF
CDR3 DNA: TGTGCCAGCAGCACCAACGACGGGGAGCAGCCCCAGCATTTT

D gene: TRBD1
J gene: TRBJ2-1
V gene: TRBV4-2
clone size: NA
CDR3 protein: CASSRGTGAYNEQFF
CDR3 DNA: TGTGCCAGCAGCCGGGGGACAGGCGCCTACAATGAGCAGTTCTTC

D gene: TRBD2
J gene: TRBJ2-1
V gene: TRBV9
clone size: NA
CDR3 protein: CASSVGTRTSYNEQFF
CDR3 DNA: TGTGCCAGCAGCGTAGGGACTAGAACGTCCTACAATGAGCAGTTCTTC

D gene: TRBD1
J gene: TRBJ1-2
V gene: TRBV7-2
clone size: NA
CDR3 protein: CASSHDRGIVTNYGYTF
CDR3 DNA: TGTGCCAGCAGCCATGACAGGGGAATCGTCACTAACTATGGCTACACCTTC

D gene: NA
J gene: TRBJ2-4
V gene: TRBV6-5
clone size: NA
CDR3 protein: CASITKGGIQYF
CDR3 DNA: TGTGCCAGCATCACAAAAGGGGGCATTCAGTACTTC

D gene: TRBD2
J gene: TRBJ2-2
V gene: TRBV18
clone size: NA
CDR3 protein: CASSPSSGGQDTGELFF
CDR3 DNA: TGTGCCAGCTCACCTTCTAGCGGGGGACAGGACACCGGGGAGCTGTTTTTT

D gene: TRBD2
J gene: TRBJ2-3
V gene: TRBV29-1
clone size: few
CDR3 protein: CSAGTSGGQYF
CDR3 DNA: TGCAGCGCTGGAACTAGCGGGGGTCAGTATTTT

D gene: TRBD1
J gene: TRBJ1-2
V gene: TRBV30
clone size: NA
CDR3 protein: CAWSVGRGAGYTF
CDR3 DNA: TGTGCCTGGAGTGTGGGCAGGGGGGCTGGCTACACCTTC

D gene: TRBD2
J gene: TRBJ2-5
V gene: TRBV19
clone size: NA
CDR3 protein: CASSVTSGGAIQETQYF
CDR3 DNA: TGTGCCAGTAGTGTGACTAGCGGGGGGGCCATCCAAGAGACCCAGTACTTC

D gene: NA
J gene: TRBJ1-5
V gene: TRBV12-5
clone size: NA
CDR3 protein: CASGLEGWNQPQHF
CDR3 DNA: TGTGCTAGTGGACTAGAGGGGTGGAATCAGCCCCAGCATTTT

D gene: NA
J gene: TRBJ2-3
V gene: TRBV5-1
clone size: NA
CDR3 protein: CASSFSQGNTDTQYF
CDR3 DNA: TGCGCCAGCAGCTTCTCACAGGGAAACACAGATACGCAGTATTTT

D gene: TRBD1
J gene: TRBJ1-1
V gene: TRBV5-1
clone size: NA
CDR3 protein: CASSLVRNPQGDTEAFF
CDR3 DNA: TGCGCCAGCAGCTTGGTCAGAAATCCACAGGGGGACACTGAAGCTTTCTTT

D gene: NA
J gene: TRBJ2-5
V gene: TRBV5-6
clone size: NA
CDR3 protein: CASSPPGLAGETQYF
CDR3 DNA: TGTGCCAGCAGCCCACCGGGTCTAGCTGGGGAGACCCAGTACTTC

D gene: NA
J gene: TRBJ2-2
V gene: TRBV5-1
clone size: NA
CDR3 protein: CASTLTDTGELFF
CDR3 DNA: TGCGCCAGCACCCTAACGGACACCGGGGAGCTGTTTTTT

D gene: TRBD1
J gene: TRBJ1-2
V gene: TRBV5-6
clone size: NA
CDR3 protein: CASSLALQGRGYGYTF
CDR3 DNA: TGTGCCAGCAGCTTGGCCCTACAGGGGAGGGGCTATGGCTACACCTTC

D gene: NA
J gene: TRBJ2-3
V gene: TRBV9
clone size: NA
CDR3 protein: CASSVVLGDTQYF
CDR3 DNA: TGTGCCAGCAGCGTGGTCTTAGGGGACACGCAGTATTTT

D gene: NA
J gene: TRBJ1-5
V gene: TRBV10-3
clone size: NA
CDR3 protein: CAISESGSQGILNQPQHF
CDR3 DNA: TGTGCCATCAGTGAGTCGGGGAGTCAGGGGATTCTCAATCAGCCCCAGCATTTT

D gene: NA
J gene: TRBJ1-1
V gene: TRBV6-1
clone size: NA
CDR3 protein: CASEQGEGTEAFF
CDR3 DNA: TGTGCCAGTGAGCAGGGTGAAGGCACTGAAGCTTTCTTT

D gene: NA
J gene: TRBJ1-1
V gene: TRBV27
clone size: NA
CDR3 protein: CASSSSGGRDTEAFF
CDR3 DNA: TGTGCCAGCAGTAGTTCGGGGGGCAGGGACACTGAAGCTTTCTTT

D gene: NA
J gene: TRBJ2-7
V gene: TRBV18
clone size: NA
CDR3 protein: CASSLSVNEQYF
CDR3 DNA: TGTGCCAGCTCACTGTCGGTAAACGAGCAGTACTTC

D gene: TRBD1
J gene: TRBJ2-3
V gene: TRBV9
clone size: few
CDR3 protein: CASSVAGQGTPTDTQYF
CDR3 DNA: TGTGCCAGCAGCGTCGCGGGACAGGGGACACCCACAGATACGCAGTATTTT

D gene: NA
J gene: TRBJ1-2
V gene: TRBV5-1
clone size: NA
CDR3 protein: CASSLGWEDGYTF
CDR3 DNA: TGCGCCAGCAGCTTAGGCTGGGAAGATGGCTACACCTTC

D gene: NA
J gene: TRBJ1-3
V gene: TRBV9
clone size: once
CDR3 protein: CASSVWGVTGNTIYF
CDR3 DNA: TGTGCCAGCAGCGTATGGGGGGTAACTGGAAACACCATATATTTT

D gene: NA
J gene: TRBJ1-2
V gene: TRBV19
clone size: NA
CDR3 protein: CASSILGDNRGYTF
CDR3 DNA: TGTGCCAGTAGTATCCTCGGGGATAATCGTGGCTACACCTTC

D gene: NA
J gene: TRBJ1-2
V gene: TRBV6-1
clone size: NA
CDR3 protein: CASTGTWHYYGYTF
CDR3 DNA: TGTGCCAGCACAGGGACCTGGCACTACTATGGCTACACCTTC

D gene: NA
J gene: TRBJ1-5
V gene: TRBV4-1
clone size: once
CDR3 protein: CASSQETRSLSNQPQHF
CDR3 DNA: TGCGCCAGCAGCCAAGAAACCAGGAGTTTAAGCAATCAGCCCCAGCATTTT

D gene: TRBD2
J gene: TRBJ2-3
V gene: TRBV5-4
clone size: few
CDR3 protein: CASSFGRGGTDTQYF
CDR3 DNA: TGTGCCAGCAGCTTTGGGCGGGGGGGCACAGATACGCAGTATTTT

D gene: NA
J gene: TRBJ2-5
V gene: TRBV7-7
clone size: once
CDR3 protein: CASSLDVQETQYF
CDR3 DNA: TGTGCCAGCAGCTTAGACGTCCAAGAGACCCAGTACTTC

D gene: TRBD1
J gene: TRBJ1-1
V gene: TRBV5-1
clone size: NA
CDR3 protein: CASSLEVAGTGVSEAFF
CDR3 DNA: TGCGCCAGCAGCTTGGAAGTGGCCGGGACAGGGGTTTCTGAAGCTTTCTTT

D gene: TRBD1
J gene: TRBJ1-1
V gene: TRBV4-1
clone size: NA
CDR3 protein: CASSQGDRGKVPEAFF
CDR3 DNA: TGCGCCAGCAGCCAAGGAGACAGGGGGAAGGTCCCTGAAGCTTTCTTT

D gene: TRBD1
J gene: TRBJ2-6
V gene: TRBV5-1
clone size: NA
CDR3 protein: CASSLHTGQGMAGANVLTF
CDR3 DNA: TGCGCCAGCAGCTTGCATACCGGACAGGGGATGGCTGGGGCCAACGTCCTGACTTTC

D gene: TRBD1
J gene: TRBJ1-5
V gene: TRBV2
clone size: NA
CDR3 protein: CASSAPGQRNQPQHF
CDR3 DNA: TGTGCCAGCAGTGCACCGGGACAGCGCAATCAGCCCCAGCATTTT

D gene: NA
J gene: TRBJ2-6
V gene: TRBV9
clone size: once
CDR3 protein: CASSVGGGGAGANVLTF
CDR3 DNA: TGTGCCAGCAGCGTAGGTGGAGGGGGCGCTGGGGCCAACGTCCTGACTTTC

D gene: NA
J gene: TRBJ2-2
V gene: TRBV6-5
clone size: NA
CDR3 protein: CASRPPKGSAGELFF
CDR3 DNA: TGTGCCAGCAGGCCCCCTAAGGGGAGCGCCGGGGAGCTGTTTTTT

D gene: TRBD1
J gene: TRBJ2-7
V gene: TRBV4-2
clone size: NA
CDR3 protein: CASSRELWDSNYEQYF
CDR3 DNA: TGTGCCAGCAGCCGCGAGCTGTGGGACAGCAACTACGAGCAGTACTTC

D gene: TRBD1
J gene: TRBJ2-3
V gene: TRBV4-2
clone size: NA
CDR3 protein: CASSQAPGQGQTDTQYF
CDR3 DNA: TGTGCCAGCAGCCAAGCCCCGGGACAGGGGCAAACAGATACGCAGTATTTT

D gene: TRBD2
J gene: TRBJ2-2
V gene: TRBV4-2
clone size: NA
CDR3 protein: CASRPSGGNTGELFF
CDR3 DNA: TGTGCCAGCAGACCCAGCGGGGGCAACACCGGGGAGCTGTTTTTT

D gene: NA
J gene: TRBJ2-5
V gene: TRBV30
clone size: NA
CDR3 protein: CAWSVTSFETQYF
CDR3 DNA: TGTGCCTGGAGTGTAACATCCTTTGAGACCCAGTACTTC

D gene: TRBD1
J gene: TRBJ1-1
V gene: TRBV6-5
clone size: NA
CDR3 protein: CASTLDRGLEAFF
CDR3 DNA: TGTGCCAGCACTTTGGACAGGGGGCTTGAAGCTTTCTTT

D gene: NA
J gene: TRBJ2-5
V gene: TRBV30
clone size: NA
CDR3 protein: CAWSVTRETQYF
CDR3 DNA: TGTGCCTGGAGTGTAACGAGGGAGACCCAGTACTTC

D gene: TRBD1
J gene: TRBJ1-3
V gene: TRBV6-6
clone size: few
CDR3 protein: CASSLQGASGNTIYF
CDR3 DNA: TGTGCCAGCAGTCTACAGGGGGCTTCTGGAAACACCATATATTTT